A single sample is the source of the 20 T cell receptor beta chains below, sequenced in a study of T cell repertoires in cytomegalovirus infection. TCRdb processed the reads anew with MiXCR; each CDR3 protein has one entry. Of approximately 400,000 distinct CDR3 sequences listed, 30% to 40% were seen once; the top ten hold roughly 13%. The sequenced sample consisted of PBMCs. The receptors come from a human donor in good health (CMV status not recorded). Some clones in this sample may be carry-over from other donors' samples.

This clonotype appeared a few times. The V call is TRBV7-2, the J call TRBJ2-5; 12 nucleotides match TRBD2. The CDR3 covers 15 residues. The germline CDR1 and CDR2 sequences are SGHTA and FQGNSA. The ends lost 6 bases at V and 7 bases at J; junction bases unmatched: 9. CDR3 sequence reads: CASSPRTSGDGTQYF. The CDR3 coding sequence is TGTGCCAGCAGTCCACGGACTAGCGGGGATGGGACCCAGTACTTC. Combining the CDR3 with reference TRBV7-2 and TRBJ2-5 gives the whole variable domain GAGVSQSPSNKVTEKGKDVELRCDPISGHTALYWYRQSLGQGLEFLIYFQGNSAPDKSGLPSDRFSAERTGGSVSTLTIQRTQQEDSAVYLCASSPRTSGDGTQYFGPGTRLLVL.

This chain links TRBV19 with TRBJ2-3; tentative D call: TRBD2 (6 bases). V gave up 3 bases and J gave up 6 bases, with 13 bases separating them. The CDR3 has 14 residues. Germline values: CDR1 LNHDA, CDR2 SQIVND (reference sequence). DNA for the CDR3: TGTGCCAGTAGTATCTTCCAGGGAGGCGATACGCAGTATTTT. Protein sequence: CASSIFQGGDTQYF.

The V gene is TRBV7-2, the J gene TRBJ1-6; TRBD1 matches at 9 bases. CDR1 SGHTA and CDR2 FQGNSA come from the germline V gene. This CDR3 comprises 15 residues. The V and J ends lost 3 bases and 10 bases, in that order; junction bases with no gene match: 7. CDR3 loop: CASSFSGQGQSPLHF. CDR3 DNA: TGTGCCAGCAGCTTCTCGGGACAGGGACAATCACCCCTCCACTTT.

In this sample, this clonotype turned up a few times. V is TRBV6-1 and J is TRBJ2-7, with D hard to call. This CDR3 has 12 residues. Trimming removed 2 bases at V and 6 bases at J, with 8 bases between. Per the germline V gene, CDR1 is MNHNS and CDR2 is SASEGT. DNA for the CDR3: TGTGCCAGCAGTGAAAAGAGGTTCGAGCAGTACTTC. Its translation is CASSEKRFEQYF.

This clonotype was picked up a small number of times. The chain carries TRBV4-2 and TRBJ2-3; the match to TRBD2 covers 11 bases. This CDR3 has 18 residues. Germline V gene sequence: CDR1 LGHNA, CDR2 YNFKEQ. V gave up 0 bases and J gave up 1 base; unmatched junction bases: 6. This CDR3 is CASSQDKQLAGGTDTQYF. In DNA, the CDR3 is TGTGCCAGCAGCCAAGATAAACAACTAGCGGGAGGCACAGATACGCAGTATTTT.

This chain connects TRBV6-2 or TRBV6-3 to TRBJ2-7; D remains unclear. This CDR3 has 14 amino acids. The germline CDR1 and CDR2 sequences are MNHEY and SVGEGT. The germline V and J ends were trimmed by 5 bases and 0 bases, with 11 bases remaining between them. The CDR3 DNA reads as TGTGCCAGCAGTGGCAACACACTCTCCTACGAGCAGTACTTC. Protein sequence: CASSGNTLSYEQYF.

This chain uses TRBV2 with TRBJ2-7; D is perhaps TRBD1 (6 bases). CDR3 size: 14 residues. Trimming took 3 bases from V and 1 from J, leaving 10 bases between them. CDR1 and CDR2 from the germline V gene are SNHLY and FYNNEI. The CDR3 DNA sequence: TGTGCCAGCAGTGAGCATACAGGGTCCTACGAGCAGTACTTC. It specifies CASSEHTGSYEQYF.

CDR3: CSVEWGEAFF. CDR3 DNA: TGCAGCGTTGAATGGGGAGAAGCTTTCTTT. The chain carries TRBV29-1 and TRBJ1-1; D gene uncertain. This CDR3 is 10 amino acids long. Looked up from germline, CDR1 is SQVTM and CDR2 is ANQGSEA. Between the trimmed V and J ends, which lost 2 bases and 8 bases, there was a span of 6 bases.

V is TRBV12-3 or TRBV12-4 and J is TRBJ1-4; weak D call: TRBD1 (5 bases). The CDR3 has 14 residues. The ends were cut back, 6 bases at V and 5 bases at J, with 13 bases in the middle. This CDR3 reads CASSFGQGNEKLFF. DNA for the CDR3: TGTGCCAGCAGCTTCGGGCAGGGAAATGAAAAACTGTTTTTT.

Details on this clonotype: A far more abundant clone sits one base away, making this likely a read error. The gene calls are TRBV12-3 or TRBV12-4 and TRBJ1-1; D not certain. The CDR3 extends over 13 amino acids. CDR3 sequence reads: CARSLTANTEAFF. For the CDR3, the DNA is TGTGCCAGAAGTTTAACAGCGAACACTGAAGCTTTCTTT.

This clonotype was counted a few times. The chain is built from TRBV2 and TRBJ1-2; 7 bases line up with TRBD1. V gave up 10 bases and J gave up 4 bases; unmatched junction bases: 3. The CDR3 is 11 residues long. Looked up from germline, CDR1 is SNHLY and CDR2 is FYNNEI. The CDR3 region is CATRDSYGYTF. The CDR3 nucleotides read TGTGCCACCCGGGACAGCTATGGCTACACCTTC.

The rearrangement joins TRBV20-1 to TRBJ1-4; D is possibly TRBD1 (5 bases). CDR1 and CDR2 (germline): DFQATT, SNEGSKA (reference sequence). Trimming took 4 bases from V and 7 from J, leaving 16 bases between them. The CDR3 length is 14 residues. In nucleotides, the CDR3 is TGCAGTGCTAAGTCACAGGTGATAGCTGAAAAACTGTTTTTT. The encoded protein is CSAKSQVIAEKLFF.

This clonotype was counted at least ten times. This chain links TRBV11-2 with TRBJ2-7, with D possibly being TRBD2 (5 bases). Germline CDR1 reads SGHAT; CDR2 reads FQNNGV. V was pared by 3 bases and J by 5 bases, with 17 bases between. The CDR3 extends over 15 amino acids. Here the CDR3 DNA reads TGTGCCAGCAGCTTTGAGACTACGCAATCCCACGAGCAGTACTTC. Its protein product is CASSFETTQSHEQYF.

The chain carries TRBV5-6 and TRBJ2-2, with 9 bases lining up with TRBD2. This CDR3 region has 16 residues. Trimming cost V 0 bases and J 3 bases; bases outside gene matches: 3. Germline CDR1 is SGHDT and CDR2 is YYEEEE. This CDR3 reads CASSLDQRGDTGELFF. The CDR3 nucleotides read TGTGCCAGCAGCTTGGATCAGCGGGGGGACACCGGGGAGCTGTTTTTT.

This clonotype turned up a few times. CDR3 region: CASSEALSTDTQYF. Written as DNA, the CDR3 is TGTGCCAGCAGTGAAGCGCTGTCCACAGATACGCAGTATTTT. The J gene is TRBJ2-3, the V gene TRBV6-1; D gene uncertain. The germline CDR1 and CDR2 sequences are MNHNS and SASEGT. The CDR3 runs to 14 residues. V gave up 0 bases and J gave up 2 bases, with 6 bases separating them.

Note on this clonotype: A clone one base away is much larger, so this may be a read error. As the CDR3 is not closed by the conserved phenylalanine or tryptophan, this likely results from a read error. V gene TRBV12-3 or TRBV12-4 combines with J gene TRBJ2-7; TRBD1 aligns across 9 bases. There are 14 residues in the CDR3. The V gene end was trimmed by 6 bases and the J gene end by 4 bases; junction bases not matched to a gene: 7. This CDR3 reads CASSAKTGGYEQYY. The CDR3 coding sequence is TGTGCCAGCAGCGCCAAGACAGGGGGGTACGAGCAGTACTAC.

Many counts were recorded for this clonotype. This chain's CDR3 is CASSSNRGQETQYF. The CDR3 nucleotides are TGTGCCAGCAGCTCCAACAGGGGACAAGAGACCCAGTACTTC. The chain employs TRBV7-6 and TRBJ2-5; 7 nucleotides match TRBD1. Looked up from germline, CDR1 is SGHVS and CDR2 is FNYEAQ. J was trimmed by 2 bases and V by 4 bases; bases with no gene match: 4. The CDR3 covers 14 residues.

This clonotype was detected a few times. The rearrangement joins TRBV6-1 to TRBJ2-7, with 7 bases fitting TRBD2. The V gene's germline CDR1 is MNHNS and CDR2 SASEGT. This CDR3 spans 14 amino acids. After removal of 6 bases from V and 4 bases from J, the junction contained 9 bases not matched to a gene. CDR3 bases: TGTGCCAGCAGACCTGGAAGGGAGGGTTACGAGCAGTACTTC. This translates into CASRPGREGYEQYF.

In the case of this clonotype: The final CDR3 position lacks the conserved phenylalanine or tryptophan, pointing to a likely read error. Written as DNA, the CDR3 is TGTGCCAGCAGCTCAGACGGGGGGGCCGAGACCCAGTACGTC. Protein: CASSSDGGAETQYV. The chain couples TRBV2 to TRBJ2-5; 8 bases line up with TRBD2. With V trimmed by 6 bases and J by 5 bases, 8 bases remained unmatched. The germline CDR1 and CDR2 sequences are SNHLY and FYNNEI. The length of the CDR3 is 14 residues.

This clonotype was recorded at least ten times. The chain joins TRBV4-1 to TRBJ1-6; D is unresolved. Germline CDR1 is MGHRA and CDR2 is YSYEKL. V lost 7 bases and J 7 bases, leaving 17 bases between the germline ends. This CDR3 is 15 amino acids long. CDR3 loop: CASTTNGPANSPLHF. The CDR3 DNA reads TGCGCCAGCACAACAAATGGGCCGGCAAATTCACCCCTCCACTTT.